Below are 9 T cell receptor beta chains sequenced from a single sample in a study of T cell clonality in common variable immunodeficiency. Overall study results and limits: Reportedly, TCR beta sequences from common variable immunodeficiency showed fewer deletions and N-nucleotide insertions.

What these receptors recognize is not known. Here immunoSEQ multiplex PCR was the method, and the copy in TCRdb shows in-frame clones only, minus some. The table lists 15,000 to 17,000 clones, with 4% to 5% in the top ten. The sample taken for sequencing was peripheral blood mononuclear cells. These receptors all stem from a human donor with common variable immunodeficiency.

Comment on this clone: The read falls 3 residues short of the CDR3 end, and the missing part is taken from the germline J gene. V and J are TRBV4-2 and TRBJ2-3, with D possibly TRBD2 on 6 matching bases. CDR3 size: 18 residues. The V end lost 3 bases, the J end lost 5 bases, and 24 bases lay between the germline ends. CDR1 and CDR2 from the germline V gene are LGHNA and YNFKEQ. This CDR3 reads CASSHPTEMTAGIDTQYF. CDR3 DNA (partial): TGTGCCAGCAGCCATCCCACAGAGATGACCGCGGGGATAGATACG.

This clone is deemed medium-sized (0.01 to 0.1%) by its frequency. The DNA read from the CDR3 is TGTGCCAGCAGCTTGGGGACAGGCCCTAACTATGGC. Its translation is CASSLGTGPNYG. The CDR3, in full, reads CASSLGTGPNYGYTF. The gene calls are TRBV7-8 and TRBJ1-2; 8 nucleotides agree with TRBD1. Read data end 3 residues before the CDR3 end; the end is taken from the germline J gene. This CDR3 contains 15 residues. Germline V CDR1 and CDR2: SGHVS, FQNEAQ. The junction had 3 bases not matched to a gene; V was cut back by 3 bases and J by 0 bases.

Incomplete CDR3 DNA: TGTGCCAGCAGTCGGACAGGGTACGGGGCCAACGTC. Its protein product is CASSRTGYGANV. The full CDR3 protein is CASSRTGYGANVLTF. The chain couples TRBV12-3 or TRBV12-4 to TRBJ2-6; 8 nucleotides align to TRBD1. Read coverage stops 3 residues before the CDR3 terminus; the germline J gene supplies the remainder. The CDR3 covers 15 residues. V was pared by 5 bases and J by 4 bases, with 4 bases of the junction left unmatched.

CDR3 amino acids: CASSSNRGLGAFF. The covered CDR3 bases are TGTGCCAGCAGCTCCAACAGGGGTCTCGGA. The rearrangement links TRBV11-2 to TRBJ1-1; the match to TRBD1 covers 7 bases. From the germline J gene comes the end of the CDR3, since the read stops 3 residues before it. The germline gives CDR1 SGHAT, CDR2 FQNNGV. This CDR3 is 13 amino acids long.

Comments on this clone: The read halts 3 residues ahead of the CDR3 end, with the missing end drawn from the germline J gene. The rearrangement uses TRBV5-1 and TRBJ2-3, with D uncertain. Per the germline V gene, CDR1 is SGHRS and CDR2 is YFSETQ. The CDR3 covers 12 residues. Trimming took 6 bases from V and 5 from J, leaving 10 bases between them. CDR3 protein: CASTLTGDTQYF. The covered CDR3 bases are TGCGCCAGCACCTTAACCGGAGATACG.

According to its frequency, this clone is medium-sized. This chain's CDR3 is CASSSYPAGGTDTQYF. The DNA read from the CDR3 is TGTGCCAGCAGTTCCTACCCAGCGGGGGGCACAGATACG. The chain has TRBV6-2 or TRBV6-3 and TRBJ2-3; 8 nucleotides match TRBD2. The sequence runs out 3 residues before the end of the CDR3; the remainder is reconstructed from the germline J gene. In germline, CDR1 is MNHEY, CDR2 SVGEGT. The trim removed 4 bases at V and 1 base at J, leaving 7 bases unmatched. There are 16 residues in the CDR3.

About this clone: The CDR3 is cut off 3 residues early in the read; its end comes from the germline J gene. The chain recombines TRBV7-8 with TRBJ1-5; the match to TRBD1 covers 9 bases. The V and J ends lost 5 bases and 5 bases, in that order; junction bases with no gene match: 10. From germline, CDR1 is SGHVS and CDR2 FQNEAQ. CDR3 length: 16 residues. CDR3 sequence: CASSPRQGGVHQPQHF. The sequenced CDR3 bases are TGTGCCAGCAGCCCCCGACAGGGGGGTGTGCATCAGCCC.

This clone shows up as medium-sized by frequency. The CDR3 end is not reached by the read, which stops 3 residues before it; the germline J gene fills it in. The chain has TRBV5-1 and TRBJ1-1; TRBD1 matches 10 bases. V gave up 3 bases and J gave up 1 base; unmatched junction bases: 18. CDR1 and CDR2 (germline): SGHRS, YFSETQ. The CDR3 has 20 amino acids. The CDR3 loop reads CASSSAGTGDLISGNTEAFF. CDR3 DNA, as far as it was read: TGCGCCAGCAGCTCCGCCGGGACAGGGGACTTAATATCAGGGAACACTGAA.

Note on this clone: The CDR3 is cut off 3 residues early in the read; its end comes from the germline J gene. The V gene is TRBV7-2, the J gene TRBJ2-7; 10 bases fit TRBD2. The germline gives CDR1 SGHTA, CDR2 FQGNSA. V trimming: 8 bases; J trimming: 4 bases; junction bases outside the gene matches: 8. There are 14 residues in the CDR3. The sequenced part of the CDR3 DNA is TGTGCCAGCTCCCTAGCGGGAGTTTGGTACGAG. Amino acid sequence: CASSLAGVWYE. The full CDR3 is CASSLAGVWYEQYF. The full variable domain, in which reference TRBV7-2 and TRBJ2-7 provide the parts outside the CDR3, is GAGVSQSPSNKVTEKGKDVELRCDPISGHTALYWYRQSLGQGLEFLIYFQGNSAPDKSGLPSDRFSAERTGGSVSTLTIQRTQQEDSAVYLCASSLAGVWYEQYFGPGTRLTVT.